A selection of T cell receptor beta chains follows, all from one sample in a study of molecular identifiers for immune sequencing clone quantification. TCRdb re-derived calls from the PCR reads in MiXCR, one entry per CDR3 protein. This sample has tens of thousands of distinct CDR3 sequences, with 25% found just once. Input material: naive CD8+ T cells from blood, with Jurkat cell RNA spiked in. The receptors shown here come from a human donor in good health. Some libraries in this study had Jurkat cell RNA spiked in. CDR3s include the opening cysteine and the closing phenylalanine or tryptophan. D genes are given only for firm matches. Clone size is stated in some rows and not others, as once, few, many or a class when expanded.

d_gene | len | v_gene | abundance | CDR3aa
- | 11 | TRBV28 | many | CASSFYYEQYF
TRBD1 | 16 | TRBV24-1 | many | CATSDGQGPNTGELFF
- | 14 | TRBV4-1 | many | CASSQVAFGQPQHF
- | 12 | TRBV11-2 | - | CASSRTFEPLHF
- | 13 | TRBV7-2 | medium-sized | CASSFGGKNIQYF
- | 11 | TRBV7-9 | many | CASSSLYGYTF
- | 14 | TRBV9 | many | CASSVGSEEETQYF
TRBD1 | 15 | TRBV5-6 | many | CASSFDRARDQPQHF
- | 17 | TRBV27 | few | CASSLFFGAGSTGELFF
- | 16 | TRBV2 | - | CASSNPGEAPGNTIYF
- | 13 | TRBV6-1 | many | CASSEIITGELFF
- | 14 | TRBV29-1 | many | CSVERGLGVETQYF
- | 15 | TRBV3-1 | few | CASNPRAGEAGPQYF
- | 12 | TRBV6-5 | many | CASSRTYNEQFF
- | 15 | TRBV4-3 | many | CASSQDRRSQETQYF
- | 16 | TRBV10-3 | - | CAISETDSMNTGELFF
TRBD2 | 16 | TRBV7-9 | many | CASSPPTSEISDTQYF
TRBD1 | 16 | TRBV12-5 | many | CASAEMRTGTDSPLHF
- | 15 | TRBV29-1 | many | CSVEGRGGPSGELFF
- | 14 | TRBV19 | - | CASSTGRDTGEPFF
- | 14 | TRBV9 | many | CASSLGGFSYEQYF
- | 14 | TRBV10-3 | many | CATTKPDNTGELFF
TRBD1 | 14 | TRBV10-3 | few | CAISDETGVSPLHF
- | 17 | TRBV19 | - | CASSTQLTLHYSYEQYF
- | 11 | TRBV9 | many | CASTRGNGYTF
- | 15 | TRBV4-1 | many | CASSRLQGEDTEAFF
TRBD1 | 13 | TRBV29-1 | many | CSVLTGGTDIQYF
TRBD2 | 17 | TRBV3-1 | many | CASSPREAGGSTDTQYF
- | 14 | TRBV4-3 | many | CASSQASGLETQYF
TRBD2 | 18 | TRBV27 | many | CASSLGLAGRPSTDTQYF
TRBD1 | 15 | TRBV2 | many | CATADREKSGGELFF
- | 15 | TRBV13 | many | CASSQSRATNEKLFF
- | 13 | TRBV12-3/TRBV12-4 | - | CASSYWVDQPQHF
TRBD2 | 16 | TRBV10-2 | - | CAPSPGGGGPTDTQYF
- | 14 | TRBV4-1 | few | CASSQISAASPLHF
- | 13 | TRBV6-2/TRBV6-3 | many | CASSPTYWDTQYF
TRBD2 | 13 | TRBV10-1 | many | CASSGLAGETQYF
- | 15 | TRBV4-3 | many | CASSQDWRGKNIQYF
- | 15 | TRBV15 | many | CATSRDRGSGDIQYF
- | 15 | TRBV21-1 | - | CASSIVREGPYEQYF
- | 14 | TRBV27 | many | CASSLMPENTEAFF
- | 16 | TRBV19 | many | CASSILSGAVPDTQYF
TRBD1 | 15 | TRBV7-9 | few | CASSLTTGGLTEAFF
- | 16 | TRBV6-2/TRBV6-3 | few | CASSYATDYSNQPQHF
- | 16 | TRBV10-3 | - | CAISEVGQGFADEQFF
- | 13 | TRBV4-3 | many | CASSQEFLDEQYF
TRBD2 | 18 | TRBV4-3 | few | CASSQDGLAGLTYNEQFF
TRBD1 | 15 | TRBV28 | many | CASERRGRGANVLTF
TRBD2 | 18 | TRBV15 | few | CATSSEWTSGTSTDTQYF
- | 13 | TRBV7-9 | - | CACSLESIYGYTF